The 12 T cell receptor beta chains below were found in one sample sequenced in a study of T cell responses to AZD1222 COVID-19 vaccine. The repertoire was sequenced with immunoSEQ multiplex PCR; TCRdb's copy has only in-frame clones and lacks some. This table holds 110,000 or so clones, roughly 87% found once. The source was peripheral blood, collected on day 0 of AZD1222 vaccination. The receptors shown here come from an adult in good health.

V gene TRBV30 combines with J gene TRBJ2-2; no reliable D call. The CDR3 contains 13 residues. V gave up 0 bases and J gave up 4 bases, with 6 bases separating them. Germline V CDR1 and CDR2: GTSNPN, SVGIG (reference sequence). The DNA for the CDR3 is TGTGCCTGGAGTGTAAGAATCACCGGGGAGCTGTTTTTT. It yields the protein CAWSVRITGELFF.

The chain links TRBV9 to TRBJ2-1, with 7 bases identical to TRBD1. The CDR3 is 16 amino acids. V shed 4 bases and J 1 base; nucleotides not matched to a gene: 8. Looked up from germline, CDR1 is SGDLS and CDR2 is YYNGEE. The CDR3 coding sequence is TGTGCCAGCAGCCCCGACCCGGGACAGTCCTACAATGAGCAGTTCTTC. Residues: CASSPDPGQSYNEQFF.

This chain joins TRBV27 and TRBJ1-6; tentatively, D is TRBD1 (5 bases). Trimming pared 4 bases from V and 0 bases from J, leaving 7 bases between. This CDR3 has 15 residues. Germline V gene sequence: CDR1 MNHEY, CDR2 SMNVEV (reference sequence). The CDR3 sequence: CASSWGSSYNSPLHF. The CDR3 nucleotides read TGTGCCAGCAGTTGGGGGAGCTCCTATAATTCACCCCTCCACTTT.

The gene calls are TRBV27 and TRBJ2-2; D is unresolved. The CDR3 is 13 residues long. The V end was cut by 2 bases, the J end by 5 bases, with 6 bases between. Germline CDR1 and CDR2: MNHEY and SMNVEV (reference sequence). The CDR3 nucleotides read TGTGCCAGCAGTTTAAGCCGGACCGGGGAGCTGTTTTTT. This sequence encodes CASSLSRTGELFF.

This chain uses TRBV5-1 with TRBJ1-5, with 8 bases fitting TRBD1. From germline, CDR1 is SGHRS and CDR2 YFSETQ. The V gene end was trimmed by 3 bases and the J gene end by 2 bases; junction bases not matched to a gene: 16. The CDR3 spans 19 residues. CDR3 residues: CASSSPGTGNPQGNQPQHF. CDR3 DNA: TGCGCCAGCAGCTCCCCCGGGACAGGAAATCCCCAGGGCAATCAGCCCCAGCATTTT.

The chain uses TRBV28 and TRBJ1-6; 7 bases map to TRBD1. Germline V gene lookup returns CDR1 MDHEN and CDR2 SYDVKM. The CDR3 is 14 amino acids. V shed 9 bases, J shed 9 bases, and the junction held 11 bases outside the gene matches. CDR3 in DNA: TGTGCCAGTTCACTGACAGGGACAATTTCACCCCTCCACTTT. Its translation is CASSLTGTISPLHF.

This clone was observed a handful of times. The chain joins TRBV9 to TRBJ2-2, with D unclear. Trimming pared 0 bases from V and 2 bases from J, leaving 8 bases between. The CDR3 loop spans 15 amino acids. From germline, CDR1 is SGDLS and CDR2 YYNGEE. Here the CDR3 reads CASSVGVGNTGELFF. In DNA form, the CDR3 reads TGTGCCAGCAGCGTAGGAGTTGGCAACACCGGGGAGCTGTTTTTT.

A few counts support this clone. This sequence joins TRBV4-3 and TRBJ1-1; possibly TRBD1 for D (5 bases). V shed 0 bases and J shed 5 bases, with 19 bases lying between them. From germline, CDR1 is LGHNA and CDR2 YSLEER. CDR3 length equals 17 residues. The CDR3 coding sequence is TGCGCCAGCAGCCAAGATATCACGGCCCCAGGGATAACTGAAGCTTTCTTT. Translation: CASSQDITAPGITEAFF.

This sequence joins TRBV10-1 and TRBJ2-3, with D possibly TRBD1 on 7 matching bases. Germline CDR1 reads WNHNN; CDR2 reads SYGVQD (reference sequence). Deletions cut 2 bases from V and 2 bases from J, with 11 bases between. The CDR3 is made up of 15 amino acids. CDR3 amino acids: CASSEARGVTDTQYF. The CDR3 DNA sequence: TGCGCCAGCAGTGAGGCCAGGGGGGTCACAGATACGCAGTATTTT.

The chain combines TRBV19 with TRBJ1-4; possible D gene TRBD1, 6 bases. CDR1 and CDR2 from the germline V gene are LNHDA and SQIVND (reference sequence). V shed 3 bases and J shed 0 bases, with 8 bases lying between them. CDR3 size: 15 residues. The CDR3 loop reads CASSMGAATNEKLFF. CDR3 bases: TGTGCCAGTAGTATGGGGGCAGCAACTAATGAAAAACTGTTTTTT.

With respect to this clone: The sample has other DNA sequences that encode this CDR3 too. The chain is built from TRBV9 and TRBJ1-2; D is perhaps TRBD1 (6 bases). CDR1 is SGDLS and CDR2 is YYNGEE in the germline V gene. V was clipped by 8 bases and J by 2 bases, with 10 bases between them. The CDR3 is made up of 12 amino acids. In nucleotides, the CDR3 is TGTGCCAGTTCAGGGGCGAACTATGGCTACACCTTC. Translating it yields CASSGANYGYTF.

The chain uses TRBV3-1 (or the pseudogene TRBV3-2) and TRBJ2-2; D gene unclear. V shed 0 bases and J shed 8 bases, with 7 bases lying between them. The CDR3 length is 13 residues. Germline V gives CDR1 LGHDT, CDR2 YNNKEL (reference sequence). DNA of the CDR3: TGTGCCAGCAGCCAAGATTTGCGGGGGGAGCTGTTTTTT. This encodes CASSQDLRGELFF.